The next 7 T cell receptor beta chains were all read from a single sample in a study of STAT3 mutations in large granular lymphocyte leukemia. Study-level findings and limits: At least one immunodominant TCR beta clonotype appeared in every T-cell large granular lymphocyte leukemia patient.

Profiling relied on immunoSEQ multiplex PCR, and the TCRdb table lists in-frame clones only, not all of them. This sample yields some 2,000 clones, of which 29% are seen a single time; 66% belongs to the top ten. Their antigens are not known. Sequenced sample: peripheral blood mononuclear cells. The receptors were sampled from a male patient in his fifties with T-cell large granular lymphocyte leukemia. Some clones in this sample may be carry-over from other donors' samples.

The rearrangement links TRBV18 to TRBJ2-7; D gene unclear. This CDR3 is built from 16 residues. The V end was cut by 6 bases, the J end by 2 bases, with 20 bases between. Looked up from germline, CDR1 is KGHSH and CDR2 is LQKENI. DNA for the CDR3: TGTGCCAGCTCTGAATATTGGGCTGCGGACCCCTACGAGCAGTACTTC. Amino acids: CASSEYWAADPYEQYF. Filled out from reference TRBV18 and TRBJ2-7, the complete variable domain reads NAGVMQNPRHLVRRRGQEARLRCSPMKGHSHVYWYRQLPEEGLKFMVYLQKENIIDESGMPKERFSAEFPKEGPSILRIQQVVRGDSAAYFCASSEYWAADPYEQYFGPGTRLTVT.

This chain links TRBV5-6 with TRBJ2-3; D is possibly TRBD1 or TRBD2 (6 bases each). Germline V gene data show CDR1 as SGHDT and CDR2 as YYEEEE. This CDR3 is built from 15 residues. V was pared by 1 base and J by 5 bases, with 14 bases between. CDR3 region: CASSLTGLGGDTQYF. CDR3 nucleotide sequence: TGTGCCAGCAGCTTGACAGGGCTGGGGGGAGATACGCAGTATTTT.

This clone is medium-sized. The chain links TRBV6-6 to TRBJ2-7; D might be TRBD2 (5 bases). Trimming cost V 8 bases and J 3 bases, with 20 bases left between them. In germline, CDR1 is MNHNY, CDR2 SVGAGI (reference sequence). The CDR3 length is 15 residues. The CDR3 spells CASRPLSETIYEQYF. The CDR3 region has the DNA TGTGCCAGCCGACCCCTTAGCGAGACGATCTACGAGCAGTACTTC.

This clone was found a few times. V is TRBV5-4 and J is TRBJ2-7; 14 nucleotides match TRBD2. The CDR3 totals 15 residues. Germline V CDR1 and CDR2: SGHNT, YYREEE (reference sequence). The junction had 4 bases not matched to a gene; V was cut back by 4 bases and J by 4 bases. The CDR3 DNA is TGTGCCAGCAGCACCGGGACTAGCGGGAGTTACGAGCAGTACTTC. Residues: CASSTGTSGSYEQYF.

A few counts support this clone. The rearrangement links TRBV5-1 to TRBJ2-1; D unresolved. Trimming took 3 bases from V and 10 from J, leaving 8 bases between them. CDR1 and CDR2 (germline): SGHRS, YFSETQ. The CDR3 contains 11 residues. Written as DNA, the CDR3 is TGCGCCAGCAGCTATAGTCAGGAGCAGTTCTTC. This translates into CASSYSQEQFF.

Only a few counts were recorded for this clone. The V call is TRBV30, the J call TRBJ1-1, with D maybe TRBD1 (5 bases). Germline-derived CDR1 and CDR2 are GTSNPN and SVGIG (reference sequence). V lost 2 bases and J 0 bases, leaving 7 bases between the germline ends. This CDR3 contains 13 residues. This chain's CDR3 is CAWSRDLNTEAFF. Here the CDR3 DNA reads TGTGCCTGGAGTCGGGACCTGAACACTGAAGCTTTCTTT.

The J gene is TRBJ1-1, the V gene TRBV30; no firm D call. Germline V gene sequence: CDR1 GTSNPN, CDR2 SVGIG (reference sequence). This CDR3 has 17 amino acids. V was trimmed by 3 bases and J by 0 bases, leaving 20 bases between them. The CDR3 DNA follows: TGTGCCTGGAGGGTCCCCTGGGGTGTGGGCCTGAACACTGAAGCTTTCTTT. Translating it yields CAWRVPWGVGLNTEAFF.